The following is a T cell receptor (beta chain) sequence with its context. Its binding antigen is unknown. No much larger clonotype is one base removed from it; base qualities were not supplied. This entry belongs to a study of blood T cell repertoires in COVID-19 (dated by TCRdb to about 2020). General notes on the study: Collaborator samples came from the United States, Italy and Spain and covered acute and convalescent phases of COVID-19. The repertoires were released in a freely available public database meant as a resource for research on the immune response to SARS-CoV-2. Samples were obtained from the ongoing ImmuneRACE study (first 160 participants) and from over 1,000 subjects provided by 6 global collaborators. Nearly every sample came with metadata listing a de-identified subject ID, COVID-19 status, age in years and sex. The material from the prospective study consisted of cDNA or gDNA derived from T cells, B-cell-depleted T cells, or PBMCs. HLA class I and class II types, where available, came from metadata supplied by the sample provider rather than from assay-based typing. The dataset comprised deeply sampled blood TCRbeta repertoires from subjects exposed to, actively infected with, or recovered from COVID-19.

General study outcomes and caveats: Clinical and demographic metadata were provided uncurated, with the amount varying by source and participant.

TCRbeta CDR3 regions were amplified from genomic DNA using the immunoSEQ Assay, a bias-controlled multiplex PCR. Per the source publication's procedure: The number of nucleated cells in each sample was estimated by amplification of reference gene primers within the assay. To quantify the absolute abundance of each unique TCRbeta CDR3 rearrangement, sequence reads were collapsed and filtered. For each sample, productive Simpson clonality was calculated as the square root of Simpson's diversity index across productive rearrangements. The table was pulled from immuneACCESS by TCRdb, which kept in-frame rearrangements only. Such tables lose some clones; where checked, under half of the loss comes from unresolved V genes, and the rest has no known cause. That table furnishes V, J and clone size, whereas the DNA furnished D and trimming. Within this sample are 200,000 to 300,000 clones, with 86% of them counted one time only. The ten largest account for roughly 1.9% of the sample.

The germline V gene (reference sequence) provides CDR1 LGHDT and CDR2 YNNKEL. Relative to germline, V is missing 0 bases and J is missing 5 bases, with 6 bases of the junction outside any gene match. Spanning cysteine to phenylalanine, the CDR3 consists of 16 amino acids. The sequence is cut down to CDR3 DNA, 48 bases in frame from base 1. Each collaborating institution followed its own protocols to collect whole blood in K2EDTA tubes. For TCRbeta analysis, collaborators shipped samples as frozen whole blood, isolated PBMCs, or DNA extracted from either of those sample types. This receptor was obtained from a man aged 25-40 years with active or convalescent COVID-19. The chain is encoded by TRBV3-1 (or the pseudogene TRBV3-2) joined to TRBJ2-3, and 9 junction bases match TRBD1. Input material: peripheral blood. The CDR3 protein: CASSQDLQGAGDTQYF. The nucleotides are TGTGCCAGCAGCCAAGATCTACAGGGGGCGGGAGATACGCAGTATTTT.